The sequence of this TCR beta chain was determined in a study of blood T cell repertoires in COVID-19. Study at large: Specimens from acute and convalescent COVID-19 originated in the United States, Italy and Spain. T cells, B-cell-depleted T cells, or PBMCs supplied cDNA or gDNA.

The CDR3 extends over 13 amino acids. The V end lost 6 bases, the J end lost 4 bases, and 13 bases lay between the germline ends. From germline, CDR1 is SGHRS and CDR2 YFSETQ. Using immunoSEQ multiplex PCR, the repertoire was profiled, and TCRdb retains in-frame clones only, with some absent. The sample has over 95,000 clones; about four fifths are singletons. The clonotype originates from a woman aged 60-75 years with acute or convalescent COVID-19. Sequencing was performed on peripheral blood. The chain couples TRBV5-1 to TRBJ1-2; TRBD1 might be the D (5 bases). As DNA, the CDR3 is TGCGCCAGCAAGGTCAGTGACAGCTATGGCTACACCTTC. This codes for CASKVSDSYGYTF. The full variable domain, completed using reference TRBV5-1 and TRBJ1-2, is KAGVTQTPRYLIKTRGQQVTLSCSPISGHRSVSWYQQTPGQGLQFLFEYFSETQRNKGNFPGRFSGRQFSNSRSEMNVSTLELGDSALYLCASKVSDSYGYTFGSGTRLTVV.